This TCR beta chain was documented in a study of molecular identifiers for immune sequencing clone quantification. A note on this clonotype: A much larger clonotype is one base distant, so this may be a read error.

A CD8+CD4-CCR7+CD45RA+ gate was used to sort naive CD8 T cells. Previously published methods and listed TCR primers were used for the bulk TCR libraries. MiXCR, applied by TCRdb to the PCR reads, yields one record per CDR3 protein. The sample lists about 640,000 distinct CDR3 sequences, about 20% seen once, with about 0.9% in the top ten. This CDR3 is 13 amino acids long. Trimming left V 4 bases short and J 3 bases short, with 10 bases between. CDR1 is MNHEY, CDR2 SMNVEV, per germline (reference sequence). Input material: naive CD8+ T cells from blood, with Jurkat cell RNA spiked in. Described subset: FACS-sorted CD8+CD4-CCR7+CD45RA+ naive T cells. The TCR was taken from a human donor in good health. Some libraries in this study had Jurkat cell RNA spiked in. The rearrangement links TRBV27 to TRBJ2-7; tentatively, D is TRBD2 (6 bases). CDR3 protein: CASSSPDYYEQYF. The CDR3 DNA reads TGTGCCAGCAGTTCCCCGGACTACTACGAGCAGTACTTC.